These T cell receptor beta chains were read from a single sample in a study of T cells in Graves' hyperthyroidism and ophthalmopathy. TCRdb fed the multiplex PCR reads into MiXCR, producing one record per CDR3 protein. Found here are 470,000 or so distinct CDR3 sequences, 20% to 25% of them singletons; the top ten hold more than 20%. The source material was blood. The receptors stem from a man aged 18 to 30 with Graves' hyperthyroidism. Both conserved end residues are part of each CDR3. A D gene is named only where the DNA matches it firmly. Clone size is stated in some rows and not others, as once, few, many or a class when expanded.

>TRBV7-8|many|TRBD1|TRBJ1-2
TGTGCCAGCAGCCTAGACAGGGGCCGGGGTAACTATGGCTACACCTTC
CASSLDRGRGNYGYTF
>TRBV6-1|-|-|TRBJ2-7
TGTGCCAGCAGTGAGACACTGACACCAGCCTACGAGCAGTACTTC
CASSETLTPAYEQYF
>TRBV5-1|-|-|TRBJ1-6
TGCGCCAGCAGCACCGGTCAGGGGTATGATTCACCCCTCCACTTT
CASSTGQGYDSPLHF
>TRBV15|many|-|TRBJ1-2
TGTGCCACCAGCAGAGATTGGGGGGATAACTATGGCTACACCTTC
CATSRDWGDNYGYTF
>TRBV7-9|-|-|TRBJ1-5
TGTGCCAGCAGCCGAGGGTGGGGGAATCAGCCCCAGCATTTT
CASSRGWGNQPQHF
>TRBV7-3|many|TRBD1|TRBJ2-7
TGTGCCAGCAGCAACCGGGACAGGGGAGAGCAGTACTTC
CASSNRDRGEQYF
>TRBV5-1|many|TRBD1|TRBJ1-1
TGCGCCAGCAGCCCCTCTCCACAGGGGCCGGGCGCTGAAGCTTTCTTT
CASSPSPQGPGAEAFF
>TRBV12-3/TRBV12-4|-|TRBD1|TRBJ2-5
TGTGCCAGCAGCGCCAGGACAGGGCCTCAAGGGGCCCAGTACTTC
CASSARTGPQGAQYF
>TRBV7-8|many|TRBD2|TRBJ2-5
TGTGCCAGCAGCTTAGTCCCGGGACTAGCGGGGGGGCCGGAGACCCAGTACTTC
CASSLVPGLAGGPETQYF
>TRBV7-9|many|-|TRBJ1-1
TGTGCCAGCAGCCCACAGAACATGAACACTGAAGCTTTCTTT
CASSPQNMNTEAFF
>TRBV12-3/TRBV12-4|many|-|TRBJ2-2
TGTGCCAGCAGTTTAGGGGTGACCGGGGAGCTGTTTTTT
CASSLGVTGELFF
>TRBV12-5|many|-|TRBJ1-5
TGTGCTAGTGGTTCCTACGAATCTGACCCCCAGCATTTT
CASGSYESDPQHF
>TRBV20-1|many|TRBD1|TRBJ2-7
TGCAGTGTCTCCGACAGGGCAAACTACGAGCAGTACTTC
CSVSDRANYEQYF
>TRBV6-5|many|-|TRBJ1-1
TGTGCCAGCAGTTACGCCATTGGGACGGAGAACACTGAAGCTTTCTTT
CASSYAIGTENTEAFF
>TRBV20-1|many|-|TRBJ2-5
TGCAGTGCTATTGGACTTCAAGAGACCCAGTACTTC
CSAIGLQETQYF
>TRBV12-3/TRBV12-4|many|-|TRBJ1-5
TGTGCCAGCAGTTTGGGTTGGGGGGACCCCCATCAGCCCCAGCATTTT
CASSLGWGDPHQPQHF